Below are 25 T cell receptor beta chains sequenced from a single sample in a study of cytomegalovirus exposure and HLA in healthy donors. The PCR employed 60 Vbeta primers together with 13 Jbeta primers. Repertoires were generated with immunoSEQ multiplex PCR, while TCRdb's copy carries only in-frame clones and drops some. The repertoire holds about 120,000 clones, around 66% seen once, with about 1.6% in the top ten. The sequenced sample was PBMCs. The origin of the receptors is a man between 18 and 29 years old in good health and CMV-seronegative.

The V call is TRBV28, the J call TRBJ2-5; 9 nucleotides align to TRBD1. V lost 3 bases and J lost 4; bases outside the gene matches: 6. CDR1 is MDHEN and CDR2 is SYDVKM in the germline V gene. The CDR3 has 15 amino acids. In DNA form, the CDR3 reads TGTGCCAGCAGTTTCGGGGACAGGGAGGGAGAGACCCAGTACTTC. Its translation: CASSFGDREGETQYF.

V usage is TRBV11-2 and J usage is TRBJ2-3, with 10 bases aligning to TRBD2. Per germline, CDR1 SGHAT and CDR2 FQNNGV. The CDR3 extends over 14 amino acids. The V gene end was trimmed by 4 bases and the J gene end by 6 bases; junction bases not matched to a gene: 4. CDR3 sequence: CASSWASGSDTQYF. The CDR3 nucleotides read TGTGCCAGCAGCTGGGCTAGCGGGAGTGATACGCAGTATTTT. Full variable domain (missing parts from reference TRBV11-2 and TRBJ2-3): EAGVAQSPRYKIIEKRQSVAFWCNPISGHATLYWYQQILGQGPKLLIQFQNNGVVDDSQLPKDRFSAERLKGVDSTLKIQPAKLEDSAVYLCASSWASGSDTQYFGPGTRLTVL.

This chain connects TRBV7-2 to TRBJ2-2; TRBD1 agrees at 7 bases. With 1 base clipped from V and 7 bases from J, the junction kept 9 bases outside the gene matches. CDR3 length: 16 amino acids. Germline loops: CDR1 SGHTA, CDR2 FQGNSA. The CDR3 sequence is CASSLVPTGWGGELFF. CDR3 sequence (DNA): TGTGCCAGCAGCTTAGTCCCGACAGGGTGGGGCGGGGAGCTGTTTTTT.

The rearrangement uses TRBV2 and TRBJ1-1, with a weak D call TRBD1 (5 bases). CDR3 length: 13 amino acids. Germline V CDR1 and CDR2: SNHLY, FYNNEI. V shed 8 bases and J shed 1 base, with 11 bases lying between them. The CDR3 nucleotides read TGTGCCAGCGAGACAGAGAAGAACACTGAAGCTTTCTTT. Translation: CASETEKNTEAFF.

The chain is built from TRBV5-4 and TRBJ2-1; perhaps TRBD1 as D (6 bases). V was trimmed by 3 bases and J by 7 bases, leaving 17 bases between them. This CDR3 contains 15 residues. Germline V gene data show CDR1 as SGHNT and CDR2 as YYREEE (reference sequence). This CDR3 is CASSSSTGLRNEQFF. The CDR3 DNA follows: TGTGCCAGCAGCTCGAGTACAGGGCTTAGGAATGAGCAGTTCTTC.

The V gene is TRBV27, the J gene TRBJ2-7; D might be TRBD2 (5 bases). Germline CDR1 reads MNHEY; CDR2 reads SMNVEV (reference sequence). CDR3 length: 15 amino acids. Trimming removed 6 bases from V and 0 bases from J, with 15 bases in between. The CDR3 sequence is CASSSLGRDSYEQYF. The CDR3 DNA reads as TGTGCCAGCAGCTCCTTAGGACGGGACTCCTACGAGCAGTACTTC.

This sequence joins TRBV7-8 and TRBJ2-1, with 11 bases identical to TRBD2. The trim removed 0 bases at V and 10 bases at J, leaving 11 bases unmatched. There are 17 residues in the CDR3. Germline-derived CDR1 and CDR2 are SGHVS and FQNEAQ. CDR3 coding DNA: TGTGCCAGCAGCTTAGCGCGGCTAGCGGGGGGAGGGTGGGAGCAGTTCTTC. Protein sequence: CASSLARLAGGGWEQFF.

Written as DNA, the CDR3 is TGCGCCAGCAGTGAGTCGCGATACACTGAAGCTTTCTTT. Its translation: CASSESRYTEAFF. The chain joins TRBV10-1 to TRBJ1-1; D gene unclear. Per germline, CDR1 WNHNN and CDR2 SYGVQD (reference sequence). The V and J ends lost 0 bases and 3 bases respectively, with 5 bases between them. The CDR3 has 13 amino acids.

CDR3 residues: CASSPGGASGNTIYF. The CDR3 bases are TGCGCCAGCAGCCCGGGAGGGGCTTCGGGAAACACCATATATTTT. This rearrangement joins TRBV5-1 to TRBJ1-3; weak D call: TRBD1 (5 bases). The CDR3 runs to 15 residues. Trimming took off 4 bases at V and 4 bases at J, with 15 bases between the two ends. The V gene's germline CDR1 is SGHRS and CDR2 YFSETQ.

V gene TRBV10-3 combines with J gene TRBJ2-3; TRBD2 aligns across 7 bases. Germline V lookup: CDR1 ENHRY, CDR2 SYGVKD. The CDR3 sequence is 16 residues long. V gave up 8 bases and J gave up 0 bases; unmatched junction bases: 11. This CDR3 reads CAIEASGSSSTDTQYF. In nucleotides, the CDR3 is TGTGCCATCGAGGCTAGCGGTTCATCTAGCACAGATACGCAGTATTTT.

J is TRBJ2-7 and V is TRBV19, with D perhaps TRBD1 (6 bases). Germline assignment: CDR1 LNHDA and CDR2 SQIVND (reference sequence). The CDR3 is 11 residues long. The V end was cut by 9 bases, the J end by 6 bases, with 12 bases between. The DNA for the CDR3 is TGTGCCAGCAAACAGGGACGCGAGCAGTACTTC. It translates to CASKQGREQYF.

The chain employs TRBV11-3 and TRBJ1-6, with unresolved D. This CDR3 has 13 residues. V lost 5 bases and J lost 9, with 11 bases in between. Looked up from germline, CDR1 is SGHNT and CDR2 is YENEEA. CDR3 sequence reads: CASSEKNSSPLHF. The CDR3 DNA sequence: TGTGCCAGCAGCGAGAAAAACTCTTCACCCCTCCACTTT.

The gene calls are TRBV9 and TRBJ2-7; D gene unclear. Trimming left V 0 bases short and J 0 bases short, with 10 bases between. The V gene's germline CDR1 is SGDLS and CDR2 YYNGEE. This CDR3 spans 15 amino acids. CDR3 bases: TGTGCCAGCAGCGTAGAGGCGGCCAGCTCCTACGAGCAGTACTTC. It codes for CASSVEAASSYEQYF.

J is TRBJ2-4 and V is TRBV9, with 7 bases that match TRBD1. The trim removed 4 bases at V and 5 bases at J, leaving 9 bases unmatched. The CDR3 contains 15 residues. The germline gives CDR1 SGDLS, CDR2 YYNGEE. CDR3 region: CASSPLGQGENIQYF. The CDR3 coding sequence is TGTGCCAGCAGCCCCCTCGGCCAGGGGGAAAACATTCAGTACTTC.

The chain combines TRBV10-2 with TRBJ1-2; 11 positions match TRBD1. Per germline, CDR1 WSHSY and CDR2 SAAADI. This CDR3 contains 17 residues. With V trimmed by 6 bases and J by 4 bases, 13 bases remained unmatched. This chain's CDR3 is CASSHTGQGEYGYGYTF. The CDR3 DNA reads TGCGCCAGCAGCCACACGGGACAGGGGGAGTATGGCTATGGCTACACCTTC.

The V call is TRBV29-1, the J call TRBJ2-1, with TRBD2 matching 8 bases. In germline, CDR1 is SQVTM, CDR2 ANQGSEA. The J segment lost 1 base and the V segment lost 7 bases, leaving 9 bases of the junction unmatched. The CDR3 contains 15 residues. CDR3 sequence: CSARLGTRSYNEQFF. The DNA of the CDR3 is TGCAGCGCCCGTCTCGGGACTAGATCCTACAATGAGCAGTTCTTC.

The genes are TRBV6-1 and TRBJ2-6; D is uncertain. This CDR3 has 13 amino acids. V lost 6 bases and J lost 0, with 3 bases in between. Germline CDR1 reads MNHNS; CDR2 reads SASEGT. As DNA, the CDR3 is TGTGCCAGCAGCTCCTCTGGGGCCAACGTCCTGACTTTC. Protein sequence: CASSSSGANVLTF.

The rearrangement joins TRBV9 to TRBJ2-1; D might be TRBD1 (6 bases). Germline CDR1 reads SGDLS; CDR2 reads YYNGEE. The CDR3 totals 13 residues. V lost 4 bases and J 8 bases, leaving 13 bases between the germline ends. This CDR3 is CASSLQGQDEQFF. The CDR3 DNA follows: TGTGCCAGCAGCTTACAGGGTCAGGATGAGCAGTTCTTC.

This clone showed up just a few times. The chain has TRBV18 and TRBJ1-1; D is uncertain. Trimming took 2 bases from V and 6 from J, leaving 7 bases between them. Germline CDR1 reads KGHSH; CDR2 reads LQKENI. The CDR3 contains 12 residues. CDR3 region: CASSPTGPEAFF. The CDR3 DNA reads as TGTGCCAGCTCACCAACTGGGCCTGAAGCTTTCTTT.

The rearrangement uses TRBV5-1 and TRBJ2-1; TRBD2 agrees at 13 bases. V shed 4 bases, J shed 4 bases, and the junction held 2 bases outside the gene matches. The CDR3 has 15 amino acids. Looked up from germline, CDR1 is SGHRS and CDR2 is YFSETQ. In nucleotides, the CDR3 is TGCGCCAGCAGCGAGGGACTAGCGGGATACAATGAGCAGTTCTTC. As protein: CASSEGLAGYNEQFF.

The chain has TRBV5-1 and TRBJ2-1; TRBD2 is a possible D gene (6 bases). The V gene's germline CDR1 is SGHRS and CDR2 YFSETQ. Trimming removed 1 base at V and 9 bases at J, with 20 bases between. This CDR3 is 16 amino acids long. Here the CDR3 reads CASSLRPPGAESEQFF. The DNA for the CDR3 is TGCGCCAGCAGCTTGCGGCCCCCGGGAGCAGAGAGTGAGCAGTTCTTC.

V gene TRBV20-1 combines with J gene TRBJ1-2, with no clear D. V shed 7 bases and J shed 5 bases, with 8 bases lying between them. CDR1 is DFQATT, CDR2 SNEGSKA, per germline (reference sequence). The CDR3 has 10 residues. The CDR3 nucleotides read TGCAGTGTGCAGAGGTATGGCTACACCTTC. Its protein is CSVQRYGYTF.

There are a few counts of this clone. The V call is TRBV19, the J call TRBJ2-5; 9 bases fit TRBD2. Unmatched junction bases numbered 8, after V lost 5 bases and J lost 4 bases. This CDR3 is built from 15 residues. Germline lookup yields CDR1 LNHDA and CDR2 SQIVND (reference sequence). The CDR3 DNA reads TGTGCCAGTAGTCCACCGGGACTAGCTGTAGAGACCCAGTACTTC. As protein: CASSPPGLAVETQYF.

The chain joins TRBV5-1 to TRBJ2-7; 8 positions agree with TRBD1. The V and J ends lost 4 bases and 12 bases, in that order; junction bases with no gene match: 18. Germline values: CDR1 SGHRS, CDR2 YFSETQ. This CDR3 spans 15 amino acids. The CDR3 region is CASSPTRTGTIEAYF. As DNA, the CDR3 is TGCGCCAGCAGCCCGACTAGGACAGGGACCATTGAGGCGTACTTC.

This clone has only a few counts. This rearrangement joins TRBV28 to TRBJ1-5; the D gene is possibly TRBD1 (5 bases). Germline lookup yields CDR1 MDHEN and CDR2 SYDVKM. The CDR3 runs 15 residues. V lost 4 bases and J 4 bases, leaving 14 bases between the germline ends. The CDR3 sequence: CASSSRQNLNQPQHF. CDR3 bases: TGTGCCAGCAGTTCGAGACAGAACTTGAATCAGCCCCAGCATTTT. Complete variable domain (other parts from reference TRBV28 and TRBJ1-5): DVKVTQSSRYLVKRTGEKVFLECVQDMDHENMFWYRQDPGLGLRLIYFSYDVKMKEKGDIPEGYSVSREKKERFSLILESASTNQTSMYLCASSSRQNLNQPQHFGDGTRLSIL.